A selection of T cell receptor beta chains follows, all from one sample in a study of T cell changes during pregnancy in multiple sclerosis. Assay: immunoSEQ multiplex PCR; the TCRdb copy retains only in-frame clones and omits some. The sample contains roughly 46,000 clones, 94% of which appear only once. The source was CD8+ T cells from peripheral blood mononuclear cells, collected in the first trimester of pregnancy. These receptors all come from a female donor with multiple sclerosis, enrolled in a pregnancy study. The CDR3 runs from the conserved cysteine through the conserved F or W. The D gene is left open where the match is weak.

TRBV28,TRBD1,TRBJ2-1,TGTGCCAGCAGTTCCTCCCGGGACAGGGTTTACAATGAGCAGTTCTTC,CASSSSRDRVYNEQFF
TRBV27,TRBD1,TRBJ1-5,TGTGCCAGCGGAGGGACAGGCGATCAGCCCCAGCATTTT,CASGGTGDQPQHF
TRBV7-3,TRBD2,TRBJ2-1,TGTGCCAGCAGCTTAGTGGGACTAGCGGGAGGAATCTACAATGAGCAGTTCTTC,CASSLVGLAGGIYNEQFF
TRBV4-2,NA,TRBJ2-1,TGTGCCAGCAGCCAAGATTGGGGAGGGGGACGTTACAATGAGCAGTTCTTC,CASSQDWGGGRYNEQFF
TRBV7-9,NA,TRBJ2-2,TGTGCCAGCAGGACAGGGAACACCGGGGAGCTGTTTTTT,CASRTGNTGELFF
TRBV5-8,TRBD2,TRBJ2-1,TGTGCCAGCAGCTTGTCTAGCGGGATGGGCAATGAGCAGTTCTTC,CASSLSSGMGNEQFF
TRBV28,NA,TRBJ2-3,TGTGCCAGCAGTTCAAGCTGGGCGGGGACAGATACGCAGTATTTT,CASSSSWAGTDTQYF
TRBV6-1,TRBD2,TRBJ2-1,TGTGCCACGCTTTTTTTAGCGGGGGGTAGTGAGCAGTTCTTC,CATLFLAGGSEQFF
TRBV2,NA,TRBJ1-1,TGTGCCCTGTTTAGGGGGAGAAGTACTGAAGCTTTCTTT,CALFRGRSTEAFF
TRBV23-1,NA,TRBJ2-2,TGCGCCAGCAGTTGTCCGGTTCCGGGCGGGGAGCTGTTTTTT,CASSCPVPGGELFF
TRBV5-6,NA,TRBJ1-5,TGTGCCAGCAGCTTGGTTCGTAGCAATCAGCCCCAGCATTTT,CASSLVRSNQPQHF
TRBV7-3,NA,TRBJ2-7,TGTGCCAGCAGCTTAGGGGCCTCCTACGAGCAGTACTTC,CASSLGASYEQYF
TRBV4-2,TRBD2,TRBJ2-1,TGTGCCAGCAGATACATAGCGGGAAACTACAATGAGCAGTTCTTC,CASRYIAGNYNEQFF
TRBV27,TRBD1,TRBJ2-3,TGTGCCAGCAGTTTCAGGACAGGGATGAGCACAGATACGCAGTATTTT,CASSFRTGMSTDTQYF
TRBV6-1,NA,TRBJ1-5,TGTGCCAGCAGTGAAGGGGGAGGCGAGTATCAGCCCCAGCATTTT,CASSEGGGEYQPQHF
TRBV6-5,NA,TRBJ2-7,TGTGCCAGCAGTTATGATCCGGGCGAGCAGTACTTC,CASSYDPGEQYF
TRBV7-8,TRBD2,TRBJ2-7,TGTGCCAGCAGCTCCGGGGGTAGCGGGGGGCCCTACGAGCAGTACTTC,CASSSGGSGGPYEQYF
TRBV2,NA,TRBJ1-4,TGTGCCAGCAGTGAGTCTGGGGCGAGACGGAAGAATGAAAAACTGTTTTTT,CASSESGARRKNEKLFF
TRBV6-5,NA,TRBJ2-7,TGTGCCAGCAGTATCGGGCAGGGGTCCTCCTACGAGCAGTACTTC,CASSIGQGSSYEQYF
TRBV30,NA,TRBJ2-3,TGTGCCTGGAGTGTTCAAGCTTGGGATACGCAGTATTTT,CAWSVQAWDTQYF
TRBV9,NA,TRBJ2-7,TGTGCCAGCAGCTCCGGACGGGAATATACGATAGGGCAGTACTTC,CASSSGREYTIGQYF
TRBV7-9,NA,TRBJ2-5,TGTGCCAGCAGCACCGACCTCGGCGGGACAGCGAAGGTGACCCAGTACTTC,CASSTDLGGTAKVTQYF
TRBV10-3,TRBD1,TRBJ1-5,TGTGCCATCAGTCCAGGGGGGAATCAGCCCCAGCATTTT,CAISPGGNQPQHF
TRBV27,TRBD1,TRBJ1-5,TGTGCCAGCAGAACAGGGGCCAATCAGCCCCAGCATTTT,CASRTGANQPQHF
TRBV29-1,NA,TRBJ1-1,TGTAGCGTCCCCGAGGGGAACACTGAAGCTTTCTTT,CSVPEGNTEAFF